The 6 T cell receptor beta chains below all came from one sample that was sequenced in a study of blood T cell repertoires in COVID-19. Assay used: immunoSEQ multiplex PCR; TCRdb lists only in-frame clones, some missing. The sample shows about 75,000 clones, 70% to 90% of them seen only once. Sequenced material: peripheral blood. Receptors originate from a human donor in a cohort sampled during active COVID-19.

CDR3 sequence: CASSRSSFTDTQYF. The CDR3, as DNA: TGCGCCAGCAGCCGGAGTTCCTTCACAGATACGCAGTATTTT. V and J are TRBV10-1 and TRBJ2-3; D is unclear. The CDR3 is made up of 14 amino acids. V was trimmed by 6 bases and J by 2 bases, leaving 12 bases between them. Per germline, CDR1 WNHNN and CDR2 SYGVQD (reference sequence).

This rearrangement joins TRBV5-1 to TRBJ2-7; the match to TRBD1 covers 10 bases. The CDR3 spans 15 residues. Germline CDR1 reads SGHRS; CDR2 reads YFSETQ. V gave up 3 bases and J gave up 10 bases; unmatched junction bases: 13. The CDR3 nucleotides read TGCGCCAGCAGCTCACTCCTGACAGGGGGCGTGGATCAGTACTTC. Translating it yields CASSSLLTGGVDQYF.

The rearrangement joins TRBV28 to TRBJ2-1, with 14 bases matching TRBD2. The CDR3 loop spans 17 amino acids. V was clipped by 5 bases and J by 4 bases; unmatched bases: 7. Germline loops: CDR1 MDHEN, CDR2 SYDVKM. The CDR3 sequence is CASSETSGRALYNEQFF. The DNA for the CDR3 is TGTGCCAGCAGTGAGACTAGCGGGAGGGCCCTTTACAATGAGCAGTTCTTC.

The chain combines TRBV9 with TRBJ2-1; tentative D call: TRBD1 (7 bases). The CDR3 length is 15 residues. Trimming cost V 0 bases and J 6 bases, with 13 bases left between them. Germline loops: CDR1 SGDLS, CDR2 YYNGEE. CDR3 sequence (DNA): TGTGCCAGCAGCGTAGTCTCAGGGGGGTTCAATGAGCAGTTCTTC. Amino acid sequence: CASSVVSGGFNEQFF.

The rearrangement links TRBV18 to TRBJ1-1; D might be TRBD1 (5 bases). In germline, CDR1 is KGHSH, CDR2 LQKENI. V lost 2 bases and J lost 3, with 7 bases in between. The CDR3 contains 13 residues. The CDR3 loop reads CASSPMTDTEAFF. Here the CDR3 DNA reads TGTGCCAGCTCACCAATGACAGACACTGAAGCTTTCTTT. The whole variable domain, remainder taken from reference TRBV18 and TRBJ1-1, is NAGVMQNPRHLVRRRGQEARLRCSPMKGHSHVYWYRQLPEEGLKFMVYLQKENIIDESGMPKERFSAEFPKEGPSILRIQQVVRGDSAAYFCASSPMTDTEAFFGQGTRLTVV.

The gene calls are TRBV3-1 (or the pseudogene TRBV3-2) and TRBJ2-2, with unresolved D. The CDR3 is 13 residues long. Trimming removed 3 bases from V and 5 bases from J, with 7 bases in between. Germline V gene sequence: CDR1 LGHDT, CDR2 YNNKEL (reference sequence). CDR3 amino acids: CASSQMSTGELFF. The CDR3 nucleotides are TGTGCCAGCAGCCAGATGAGTACCGGGGAGCTGTTTTTT.